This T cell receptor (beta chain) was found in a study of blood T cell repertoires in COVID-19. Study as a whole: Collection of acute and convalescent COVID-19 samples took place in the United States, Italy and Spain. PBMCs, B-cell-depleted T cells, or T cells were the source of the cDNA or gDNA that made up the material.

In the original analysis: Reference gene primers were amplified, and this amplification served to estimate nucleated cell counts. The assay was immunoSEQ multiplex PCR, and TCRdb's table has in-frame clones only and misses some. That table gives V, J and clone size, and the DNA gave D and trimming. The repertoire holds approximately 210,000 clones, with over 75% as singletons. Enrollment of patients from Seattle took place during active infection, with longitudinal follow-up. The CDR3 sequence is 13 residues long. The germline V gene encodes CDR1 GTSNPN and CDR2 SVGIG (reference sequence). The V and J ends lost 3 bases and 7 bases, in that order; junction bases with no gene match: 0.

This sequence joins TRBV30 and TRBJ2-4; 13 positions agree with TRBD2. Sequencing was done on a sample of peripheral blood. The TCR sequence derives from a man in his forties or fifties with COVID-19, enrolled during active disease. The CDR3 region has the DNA TGTGCCTGGAGGACTAGCGGGAGGAACATTCAGTACTTC. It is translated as CAWRTSGRNIQYF.